The entry below gives a single T cell receptor (beta chain) sequence along with its context. In germline, CDR1 is MNHEY, CDR2 SVGAGI. This CDR3 spans 15 amino acids. The germline V and J ends were trimmed by 8 bases and 5 bases, with 19 bases remaining between them. The entry originates in a study of T cells in localized non-small cell lung cancer. Profiled with immunoSEQ multiplex PCR; TCRdb holds only in-frame clones, not every one. This sample yields 45,000 to 60,000 clones, of which over 70% are seen a single time; about 4% belongs to the top ten. The rearrangement joins TRBV6-5 to TRBJ2-1; D could derive from TRBD1 or TRBD2 (5 bases each). Specimen: PBMCs, collected before any cancer treatment. This receptor was identified in a woman between 35 and 75 years old with stage II lung adenocarcinoma. The CDR3 bases are TGTGCCAGCGCCACCGGGACCCCGAGCCACAATGAGCAGTTCTTC. This encodes CASATGTPSHNEQFF.